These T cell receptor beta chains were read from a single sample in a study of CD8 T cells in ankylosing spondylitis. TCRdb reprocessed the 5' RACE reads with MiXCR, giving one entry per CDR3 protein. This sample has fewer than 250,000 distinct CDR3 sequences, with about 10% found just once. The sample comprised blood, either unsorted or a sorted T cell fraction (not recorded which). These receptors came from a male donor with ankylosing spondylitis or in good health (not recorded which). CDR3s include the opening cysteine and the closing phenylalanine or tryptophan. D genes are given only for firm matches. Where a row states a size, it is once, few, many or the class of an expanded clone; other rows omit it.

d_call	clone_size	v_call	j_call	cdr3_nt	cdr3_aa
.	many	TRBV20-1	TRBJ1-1	TGCAGTGCTAGAACCCCAGGGTCTGGCACTGAAGCTTTCTTT	CSARTPGSGTEAFF
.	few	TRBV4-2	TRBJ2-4	TGTGCCAGCAGCCAAGACCCGGACAGCGGGGACATTCAGTACTTC	CASSQDPDSGDIQYF
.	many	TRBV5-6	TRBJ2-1	TGTGCCAGCAGCTTCGTCAAAGAGGGAGGTGAGCAGTTCTTC	CASSFVKEGGEQFF
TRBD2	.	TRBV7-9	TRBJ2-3	TGTGCCAGCAGCTTACAGCGGGGGTCGGGCACAGATACGCAGTATTTT	CASSLQRGSGTDTQYF
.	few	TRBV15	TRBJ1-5	TGTGCCACCAGCGAACACAGGGCGGAACAGCCCCAGCATTTT	CATSEHRAEQPQHF
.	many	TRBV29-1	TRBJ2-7	TGCAGCGTCGAACAGGGTCACGAGCAGTACTTC	CSVEQGHEQYF
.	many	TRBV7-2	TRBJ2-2	TGTGCCAGCAGCTTAGCTCGCTCGGACACCGGGGAGCTGTTTTTT	CASSLARSDTGELFF
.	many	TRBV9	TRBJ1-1	TGTGCCAGCAGCTTCAGGGAGCACACTGAAGCTTTCTTT	CASSFREHTEAFF
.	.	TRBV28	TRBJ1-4	TGTGCCAGCAGTTTAGTGGCAGCTAATGAAAAACTGTTTTTT	CASSLVAANEKLFF
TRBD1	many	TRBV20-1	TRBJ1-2	TGCAGTGCTAGGGACAGCCCTGCAGGGGGCTATGGCTACACCTTC	CSARDSPAGGYGYTF
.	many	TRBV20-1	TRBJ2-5	TGCAGTGCTAGAGACGGTCAGGGGCCCCAAGAGACCCAGTACTTC	CSARDGQGPQETQYF
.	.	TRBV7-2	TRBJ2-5	TGTGCCAGCAGCAAAGACAGAAACCAAGAGACCCAGTACTTC	CASSKDRNQETQYF
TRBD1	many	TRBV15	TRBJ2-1	TGTGCCACCAGCAGAGGACAGGGGGCCTTCAATGAGCAGTTCTTC	CATSRGQGAFNEQFF
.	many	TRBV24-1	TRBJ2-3	TGTGCCACCAGTGATTTAAGTTCCGGCGGAACCGGAGATACGCAGTATTTT	CATSDLSSGGTGDTQYF
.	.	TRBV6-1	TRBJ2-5	TGTGCCAGCAGTGAAACGAGGGGTGGGGGGGGCTCCTCTCAAGAGACCCAGTACTTC	CASSETRGGGGSSQETQYF
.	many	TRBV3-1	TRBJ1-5	TGTGCCAGCAGCCAAGATCGGTATCAGCCCCAGCATTTT	CASSQDRYQPQHF
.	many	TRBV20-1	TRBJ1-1	TGCAGTGCCCCCCGGGATTTGATGAACACTGAAGCTTTCTTT	CSAPRDLMNTEAFF
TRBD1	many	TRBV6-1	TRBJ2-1	TGTGCCAGCAGAGGCGCACCGGGACAGAGCTCCTACAATGAGCAGTTCTTC	CASRGAPGQSSYNEQFF
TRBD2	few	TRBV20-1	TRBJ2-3	TGCAGTGCTGCGCCGGGACTAGCGACGGCTAGCACAGATACGCAGTATTTT	CSAAPGLATASTDTQYF
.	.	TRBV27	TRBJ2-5	TGTGCCAGCGGGCCTGGGTGGGGATTACTCCAAGAGACCCAGTACTTC	CASGPGWGLLQETQYF
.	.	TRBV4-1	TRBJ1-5	TGCGCCAGCAGCCAAGTCCCGGGGGGCGAGGGGCCCCAGCATTTT	CASSQVPGGEGPQHF
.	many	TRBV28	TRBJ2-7	TGTGCCAGCAGGGCTACGGGATCCCTCTACGAGCAGTACTTC	CASRATGSLYEQYF
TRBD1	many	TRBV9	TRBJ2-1	TGTGCCAGCAGCGTAGGGGGGACAGTCAATGAGCAGTTCTTC	CASSVGGTVNEQFF
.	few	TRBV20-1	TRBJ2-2	TGCAGTGCTCGCCAGCGGGCGTACACCGGGGAGCTGTTTTTT	CSARQRAYTGELFF
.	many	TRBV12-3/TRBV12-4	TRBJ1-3	TGTGCCAGCAGCCTCATGGGGGCCCCTGGAAACACCATATATTTT	CASSLMGAPGNTIYF
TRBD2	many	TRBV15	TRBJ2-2	TGTGCCACCAGCAGGAGTTTAAGGTCTCGGGGGGACACCGGGGAGCTGTTTTTT	CATSRSLRSRGDTGELFF
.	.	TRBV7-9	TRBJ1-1	TGTGCCAGCAGCTTCCCGGGAACGAACACTGAAGCTTTCTTT	CASSFPGTNTEAFF
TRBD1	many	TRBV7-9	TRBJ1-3	TGTGCCAGCAGCGCGGACAGGTCTGGAAACACCATATATTTT	CASSADRSGNTIYF
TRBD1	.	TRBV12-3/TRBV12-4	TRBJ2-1	TGTGCCAGCAGTTTAGGAGGACAGGCTGGGAATGAGCAGTTCTTC	CASSLGGQAGNEQFF
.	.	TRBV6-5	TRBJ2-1	TGTGCCAGCAGTTACAACCCAAACAATGAGCAGTTCTTC	CASSYNPNNEQFF
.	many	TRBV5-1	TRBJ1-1	TGCGCCAGCAGCCCCCGGGGGGACACTGAAGCTTTCTTT	CASSPRGDTEAFF
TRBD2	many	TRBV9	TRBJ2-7	TGTGCCAGCAGCCTAGGGACTAGCGGGGGCCTCGAGCAGTACTTC	CASSLGTSGGLEQYF
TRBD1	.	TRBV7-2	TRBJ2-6	TGTGCCAGCAGCCCCGGACAGGGCCACTCTGGGGCCAACGTCCTGACTTTC	CASSPGQGHSGANVLTF
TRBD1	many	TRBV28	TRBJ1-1	TGTGCCAGCAGTGACAGGGTGGGGCGGAACACTGAAGCTTTCTTT	CASSDRVGRNTEAFF
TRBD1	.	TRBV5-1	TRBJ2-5	TGCGCCAGCGCCGATGACAGGGCAGAGACCCAGTACTTC	CASADDRAETQYF
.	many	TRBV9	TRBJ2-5	TGTGCCAGCAGCGCGGGGGAAGAGACCCAGTACTTC	CASSAGEETQYF
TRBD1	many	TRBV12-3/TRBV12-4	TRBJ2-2	TGTGCCAGCAGCACCACAGGGGGCGTAAAGACCGGGGAGCTGTTTTTT	CASSTTGGVKTGELFF
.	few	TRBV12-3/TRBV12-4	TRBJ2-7	TGTGCCAGCAGTGTGACGGGACATGATCGCTACGAGCAGTACTTC	CASSVTGHDRYEQYF
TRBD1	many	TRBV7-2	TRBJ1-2	TGTGCCAGCAGCTTGACAGGGGCGGGTGGCTACACCTTC	CASSLTGAGGYTF
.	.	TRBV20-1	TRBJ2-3	TGCAGTGCTAGGGCACCCACAGGGAACACAGATACGCAGTATTTT	CSARAPTGNTDTQYF
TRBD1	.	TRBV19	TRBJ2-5	TGTGCCAGTAGCCCCTCAGACAGGGCCCAAGAGACCCAGTACTTC	CASSPSDRAQETQYF
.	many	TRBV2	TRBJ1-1	TGTGCCAGCAGTTACTCTGAAGCTTTCTTT	CASSYSEAFF
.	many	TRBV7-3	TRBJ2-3	TGTGCCAGCAGCACGGGGTACCCAGATACGCAGTATTTT	CASSTGYPDTQYF
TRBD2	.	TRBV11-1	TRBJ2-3	TGTGCCAGCAGCTCTAGCGGGGGGGTCCCCCCCAAAACAGATACGCAGTATTTT	CASSSSGGVPPKTDTQYF
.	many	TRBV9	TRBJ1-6	TGTGCCAGCAGCGTAGGGGCAGGGGAATCGGAGAATTCACCCCTCCACTTT	CASSVGAGESENSPLHF
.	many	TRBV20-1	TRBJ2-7	TGCAGTGCCAGACCCGACGGAGCCTACGAGCAGTACTTC	CSARPDGAYEQYF
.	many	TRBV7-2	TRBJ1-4	TGTGCCAGCAGCCGCAAGGGTGAAAAACTGTTTTTT	CASSRKGEKLFF
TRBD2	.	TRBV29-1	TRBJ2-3	TGCAACGGGACTAGCACAGATATGCAGTATTTT	CNGTSTDMQYF
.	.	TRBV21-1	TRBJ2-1	TGTGCCAGCAGCAACGGGACTAGCGGGGGCCCTGAGCAGTTCTTC	CASSNGTSGGPEQFF
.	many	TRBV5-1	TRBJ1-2	TGCGCCAGCAGCTCTCAGGGACGTGATGGCTACACCTTC	CASSSQGRDGYTF
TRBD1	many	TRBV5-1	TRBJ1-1	TGCGCCAGCAGTGGCCGGACAGGGAACACTGAAGCTTTCTTT	CASSGRTGNTEAFF